These 17 T cell receptor beta chains were all obtained from the same sample, sequenced in a study of CD8+ T cells in alopecia areata. Sequencing used cDNA as its template, made by extracting RNA and reverse transcribing it. TCRdb keeps only in-frame clones here, not all; method: immunoSEQ multiplex PCR. This repertoire shows about 130,000 clones, around 49% found once; its top ten account for around 19%. Material: CD8+ T cells sorted from blood, obtained at week 0. These receptors originate from a human donor with alopecia areata.

This chain links TRBV7-8 with TRBJ1-3; no clear D gene. From germline, CDR1 is SGHVS and CDR2 FQNEAQ. This CDR3 region has 11 residues. Trimming pared 4 bases from V and 2 bases from J, leaving 0 bases between. The CDR3 reads CASSSGNTIYF. In DNA, the CDR3 is TGTGCCAGCAGCTCTGGAAACACCATATATTTT.

This clone was counted a few times. CDR3 in amino acids: CASSLGARADQPQHF. The CDR3 nucleotides read TGCGCCAGCAGCTTAGGGGCCAGGGCTGACCAGCCCCAGCATTTT. The rearrangement uses TRBV4-1 and TRBJ1-5, with D perhaps matching TRBD1 (5 bases). V dropped 5 bases and J dropped 7 bases, with 18 bases sitting between them. This CDR3 has 15 residues. Germline V gene data show CDR1 as MGHRA and CDR2 as YSYEKL.

The chain employs TRBV5-6 and TRBJ2-7; 10 nucleotides line up with TRBD1. The CDR3 runs to 14 residues. The V gene's germline CDR1 is SGHDT and CDR2 YYEEEE. Trimming removed 0 bases from V and 5 bases from J; junction bases left unmatched: 2. For the CDR3, the DNA is TGTGCCAGCAGCTTGGGGGACAGGGGACACGAGCAGTACTTC. Residues: CASSLGDRGHEQYF.

The chain carries TRBV6-1 and TRBJ2-1, with a weak D call TRBD2 (5 bases). V shed 3 bases and J shed 4 bases, with 10 bases lying between them. The CDR3 has 14 residues. The germline gives CDR1 MNHNS, CDR2 SASEGT. CDR3 DNA: TGTGCCAGCAGTGACACTGAGGGTTACAATGAGCAGTTCTTC. It is translated as CASSDTEGYNEQFF.

This clone showed up just a few times. The gene calls are TRBV29-1 and TRBJ1-4; D perhaps matches TRBD1 (6 bases). Between the trimmed V and J ends, which lost 4 bases and 6 bases, there was a span of 18 bases. Germline values: CDR1 SQVTM, CDR2 ANQGSEA. This CDR3 contains 15 residues. CDR3 sequence reads: CSVGESWGAYEKLFF. The CDR3 DNA sequence: TGCAGCGTTGGAGAGTCTTGGGGGGCTTATGAAAAACTGTTTTTT.

The sample holds many counts of this clone. The chain uses TRBV7-9 and TRBJ2-7; D not resolved. The germline V gene has CDR1 SEHNR and CDR2 FQNEAQ (reference sequence). The CDR3 totals 13 residues. V was trimmed by 3 bases and J by 2 bases, leaving 8 bases between them. The CDR3: CASSLKATYEQYF. CDR3 bases: TGTGCCAGCAGCTTGAAGGCCACCTACGAGCAGTACTTC.

This clone was counted between two and nine times. The genes are TRBV30 and TRBJ1-1; D ambiguous. V lost 2 bases, J lost 0 bases, and 4 bases lay in between. CDR3 length equals 12 residues. Germline CDR1 reads GTSNPN; CDR2 reads SVGIG (reference sequence). The CDR3 loop reads CAWSLLNTEAFF. The CDR3 DNA follows: TGTGCCTGGAGTTTACTGAACACTGAAGCTTTCTTT.

This clone was observed a few times. The J gene is TRBJ1-4, the V gene TRBV2; D ambiguous. V lost 8 bases to trimming and J lost 8 bases, with 12 bases between them. Germline V CDR1 and CDR2: SNHLY, FYNNEI. CDR3 size: 12 residues. The CDR3 bases are TGTGCCAGCGAGCCGGGAGGCGAAAAACTGTTTTTT. It is translated as CASEPGGEKLFF.

The gene calls are TRBV7-8 and TRBJ2-3, with no clear D. From germline, CDR1 is SGHVS and CDR2 FQNEAQ. The CDR3 covers 14 residues. The V and J ends lost 5 bases and 6 bases respectively, with 15 bases between them. The CDR3 region has the DNA TGTGCCAGCAGCCCCTGGGCCTTGCTCGATACGCAGTATTTT. It translates to CASSPWALLDTQYF.

This rearrangement joins TRBV10-3 to TRBJ2-1; 9 nucleotides line up with TRBD2. This CDR3 has 17 residues. V gave up 0 bases and J gave up 5 bases; unmatched junction bases: 8. Germline V lookup: CDR1 ENHRY, CDR2 SYGVKD. This chain's CDR3 is CAISESKASGDNNEQFF. CDR3 bases: TGTGCCATCAGTGAGTCGAAGGCTAGCGGGGATAACAATGAGCAGTTCTTC.

This clone was recorded a few times. The chain is built from TRBV10-3 and TRBJ1-2; 11 bases are a match to TRBD1. With 6 bases clipped from V and 5 bases from J, the junction kept 8 bases outside the gene matches. This CDR3 has 15 residues. Germline V gene sequence: CDR1 ENHRY, CDR2 SYGVKD. The CDR3 is CAISDLRDRGYGYTF. The CDR3 bases are TGTGCCATCAGCGACCTACGGGACAGGGGGTATGGCTACACCTTC.

J is TRBJ2-1 and V is TRBV9; D is unclear. Trimming shortened V by 3 bases and J by 9 bases, and 4 bases separated the two germline ends. CDR3 length: 10 amino acids. The V gene's germline CDR1 is SGDLS and CDR2 YYNGEE. This chain's CDR3 is CASSGTEQFF. The DNA for the CDR3 is TGTGCCAGCAGCGGCACTGAGCAGTTCTTC.

V and J are TRBV13 and TRBJ2-3; the D gene is possibly TRBD1 (6 bases). Trimming stripped 1 base from V and 0 bases from J, with 8 bases between. This CDR3 spans 15 amino acids. Germline assignment: CDR1 PRHDT and CDR2 FYEKMQ (reference sequence). The CDR3 region is CASSLEGESTDTQYF. The CDR3 region has the DNA TGTGCCAGCAGCTTAGAGGGGGAAAGCACAGATACGCAGTATTTT.

This sequence joins TRBV5-1 and TRBJ1-6; the D gene is possibly TRBD1 (5 bases). V lost 4 bases to trimming and J lost 9 bases, with 11 bases between them. This CDR3 contains 13 residues. Germline V CDR1 and CDR2: SGHRS, YFSETQ. The CDR3 DNA reads as TGCGCCAGCAGCCCGCCGGGACCTTCACCCCTCCACTTT. This codes for CASSPPGPSPLHF. Based on the CDR3 plus reference TRBV5-1 and TRBJ1-6, the full variable domain is KAGVTQTPRYLIKTRGQQVTLSCSPISGHRSVSWYQQTPGQGLQFLFEYFSETQRNKGNFPGRFSGRQFSNSRSEMNVSTLELGDSALYLCASSPPGPSPLHFGNGTRLTVT.

There are many counts of this clone. The gene calls are TRBV4-3 and TRBJ1-1; D ambiguous. The germline gives CDR1 LGHNA, CDR2 YSLEER. This CDR3 region has 15 residues. Trimming shortened V by 1 base and J by 0 bases, and 9 bases separated the two germline ends. The CDR3 reads CASSQGLPMNTEAFF. The CDR3 region has the DNA TGCGCCAGCAGCCAAGGACTCCCGATGAACACTGAAGCTTTCTTT.

The chain couples TRBV14 to TRBJ1-1; no clear D. The CDR3 is 13 residues long. V lost 3 bases and J lost 4, with 9 bases in between. CDR1 and CDR2 (germline): SGHDN, FVKESK. This CDR3 reads CASSHQTGTEAFF. In DNA, the CDR3 is TGTGCCAGCAGCCATCAGACCGGCACTGAAGCTTTCTTT.

This clone came up once. This rearrangement joins TRBV2 to TRBJ1-1; the D is unclear. CDR3 size: 11 residues. Trimming took off 8 bases at V and 7 bases at J, with 11 bases between the two ends. Germline CDR1 SNHLY, CDR2 FYNNEI. The CDR3 nucleotides read TGTGCCAGCTCAGATGGTGGTGAAGCTTTCTTT. Encoded protein: CASSDGGEAFF.